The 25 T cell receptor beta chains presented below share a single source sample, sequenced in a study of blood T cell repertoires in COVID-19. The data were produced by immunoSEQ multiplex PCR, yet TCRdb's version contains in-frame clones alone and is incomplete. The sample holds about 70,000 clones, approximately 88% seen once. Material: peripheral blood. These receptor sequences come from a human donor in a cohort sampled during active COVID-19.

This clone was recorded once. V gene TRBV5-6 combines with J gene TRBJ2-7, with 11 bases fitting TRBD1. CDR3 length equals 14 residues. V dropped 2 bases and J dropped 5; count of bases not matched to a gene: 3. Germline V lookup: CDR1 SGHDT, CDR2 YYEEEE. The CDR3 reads CASSFGQGADEQYF. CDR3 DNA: TGTGCCAGCAGCTTCGGACAGGGGGCGGACGAGCAGTACTTC.

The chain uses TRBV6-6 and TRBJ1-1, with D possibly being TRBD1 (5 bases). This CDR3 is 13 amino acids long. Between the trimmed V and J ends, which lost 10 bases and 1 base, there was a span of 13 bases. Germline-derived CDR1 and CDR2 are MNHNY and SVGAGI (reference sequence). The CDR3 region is CATKQEWNTEAFF. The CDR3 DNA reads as TGTGCCACCAAACAGGAATGGAACACTGAAGCTTTCTTT.

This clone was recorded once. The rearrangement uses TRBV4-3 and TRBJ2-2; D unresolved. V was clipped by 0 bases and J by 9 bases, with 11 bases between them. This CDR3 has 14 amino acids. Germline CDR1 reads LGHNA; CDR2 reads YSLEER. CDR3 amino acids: CASSQDSTSRELFF. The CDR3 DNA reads TGCGCCAGCAGCCAAGATAGTACCTCACGGGAGCTGTTTTTT.

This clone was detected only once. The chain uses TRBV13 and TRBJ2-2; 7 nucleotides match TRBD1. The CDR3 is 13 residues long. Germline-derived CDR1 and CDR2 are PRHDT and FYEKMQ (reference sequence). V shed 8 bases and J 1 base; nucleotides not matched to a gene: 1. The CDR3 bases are TGTGCCAGCGGGACAGTGAACACCGGGGAGCTGTTTTTT. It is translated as CASGTVNTGELFF.

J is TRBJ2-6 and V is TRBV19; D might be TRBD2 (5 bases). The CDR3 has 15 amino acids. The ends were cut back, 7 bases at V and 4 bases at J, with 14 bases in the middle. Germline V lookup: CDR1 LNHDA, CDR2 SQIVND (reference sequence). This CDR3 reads CASNPPGVGANVLTF. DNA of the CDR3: TGTGCCAGTAACCCCCCCGGGGTGGGGGCCAACGTCCTGACTTTC.

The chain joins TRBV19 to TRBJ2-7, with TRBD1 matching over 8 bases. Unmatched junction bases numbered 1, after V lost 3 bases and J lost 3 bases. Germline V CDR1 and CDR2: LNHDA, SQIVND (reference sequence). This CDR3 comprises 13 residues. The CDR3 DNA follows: TGTGCCAGTAGTATTGACAGGGGCTACGAGCAGTACTTC. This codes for CASSIDRGYEQYF.

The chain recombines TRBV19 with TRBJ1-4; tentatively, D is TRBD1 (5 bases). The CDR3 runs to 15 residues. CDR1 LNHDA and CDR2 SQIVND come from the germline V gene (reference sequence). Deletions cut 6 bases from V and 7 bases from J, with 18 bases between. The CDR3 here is CASSQQAARAEKLFF. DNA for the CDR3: TGTGCCAGTAGCCAACAGGCTGCCCGTGCTGAAAAACTGTTTTTT.

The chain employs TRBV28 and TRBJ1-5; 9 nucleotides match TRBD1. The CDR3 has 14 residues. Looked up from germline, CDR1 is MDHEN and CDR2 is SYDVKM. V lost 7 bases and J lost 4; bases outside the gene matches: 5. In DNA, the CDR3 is TGTGCCAGCAAAGGGGGGACAGGGAATCAGCCCCAGCATTTT. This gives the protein CASKGGTGNQPQHF. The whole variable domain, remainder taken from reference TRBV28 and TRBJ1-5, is DVKVTQSSRYLVKRTGEKVFLECVQDMDHENMFWYRQDPGLGLRLIYFSYDVKMKEKGDIPEGYSVSREKKERFSLILESASTNQTSMYLCASKGGTGNQPQHFGDGTRLSIL.

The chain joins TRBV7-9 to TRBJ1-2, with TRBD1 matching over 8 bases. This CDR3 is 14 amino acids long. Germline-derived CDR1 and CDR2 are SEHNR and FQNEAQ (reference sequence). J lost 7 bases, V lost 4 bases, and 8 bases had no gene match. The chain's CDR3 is CASSSLRDRLGYTF. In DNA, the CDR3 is TGTGCCAGCAGCTCCCTAAGGGACAGGCTTGGCTACACCTTC.

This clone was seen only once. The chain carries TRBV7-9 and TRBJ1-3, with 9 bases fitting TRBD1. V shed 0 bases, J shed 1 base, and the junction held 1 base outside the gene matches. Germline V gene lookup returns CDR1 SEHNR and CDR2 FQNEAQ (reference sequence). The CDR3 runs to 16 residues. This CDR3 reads CASSLAGTGSGNTIYF. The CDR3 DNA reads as TGTGCCAGCAGCTTAGCCGGGACAGGGTCTGGAAACACCATATATTTT.

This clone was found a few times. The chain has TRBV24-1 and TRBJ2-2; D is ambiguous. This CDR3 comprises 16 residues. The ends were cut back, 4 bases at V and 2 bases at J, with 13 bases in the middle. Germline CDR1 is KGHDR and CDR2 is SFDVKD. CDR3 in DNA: TGTGCCACCAGTGACCGTTGGCGAGGAAACACCGGGGAGCTGTTTTTT. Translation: CATSDRWRGNTGELFF.

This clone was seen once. The CDR3 region is CASGQPWNLLEEKLFF. As DNA, the CDR3 is TGTGCCAGCGGACAGCCCTGGAACCTATTAGAAGAAAAACTGTTTTTT. The chain is built from TRBV28 and TRBJ1-4; D possibly corresponds to TRBD1 (6 bases). V lost 8 bases and J 8 bases, leaving 24 bases between the germline ends. This CDR3 region has 16 residues. The germline CDR1 and CDR2 sequences are MDHEN and SYDVKM.

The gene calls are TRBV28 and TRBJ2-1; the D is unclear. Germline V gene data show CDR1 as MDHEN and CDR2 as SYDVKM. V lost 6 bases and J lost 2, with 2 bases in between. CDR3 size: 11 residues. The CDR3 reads CASSAYNEQFF. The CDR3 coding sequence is TGTGCCAGCAGCGCCTACAATGAGCAGTTCTTC.

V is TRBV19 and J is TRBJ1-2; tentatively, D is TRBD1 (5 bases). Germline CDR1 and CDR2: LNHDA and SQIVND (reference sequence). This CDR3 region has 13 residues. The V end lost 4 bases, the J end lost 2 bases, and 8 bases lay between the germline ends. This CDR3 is CASSTDRNYGYTF. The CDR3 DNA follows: TGTGCCAGTAGTACCGACAGAAACTATGGCTACACCTTC.

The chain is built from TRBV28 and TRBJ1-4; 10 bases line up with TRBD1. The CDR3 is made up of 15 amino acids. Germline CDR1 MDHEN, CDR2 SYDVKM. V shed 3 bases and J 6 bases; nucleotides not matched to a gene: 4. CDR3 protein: CASSLSGTGDEKLFF. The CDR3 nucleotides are TGTGCCAGCAGTTTGAGTGGGACAGGGGATGAAAAACTGTTTTTT. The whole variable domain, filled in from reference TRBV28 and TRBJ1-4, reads DVKVTQSSRYLVKRTGEKVFLECVQDMDHENMFWYRQDPGLGLRLIYFSYDVKMKEKGDIPEGYSVSREKKERFSLILESASTNQTSMYLCASSLSGTGDEKLFFGSGTQLSVL.

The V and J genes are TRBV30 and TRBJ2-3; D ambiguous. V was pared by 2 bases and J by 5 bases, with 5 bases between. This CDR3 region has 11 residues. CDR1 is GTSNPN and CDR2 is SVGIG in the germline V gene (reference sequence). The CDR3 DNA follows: TGTGCCTGGAGTAATCGAGATACGCAGTATTTT. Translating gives CAWSNRDTQYF.

The CDR3 reads CASSRTGVGETQYF. As DNA, the CDR3 is TGTGCCAGCAGTAGAACAGGGGTAGGGGAGACCCAGTACTTC. The V and J genes are TRBV6-5 and TRBJ2-5; 7 nucleotides line up with TRBD1. The CDR3 loop spans 14 amino acids. Germline V gene sequence: CDR1 MNHEY, CDR2 SVGAGI. Losses at the gene ends were 5 bases for V and 5 bases for J; bases not matched to a gene: 8.

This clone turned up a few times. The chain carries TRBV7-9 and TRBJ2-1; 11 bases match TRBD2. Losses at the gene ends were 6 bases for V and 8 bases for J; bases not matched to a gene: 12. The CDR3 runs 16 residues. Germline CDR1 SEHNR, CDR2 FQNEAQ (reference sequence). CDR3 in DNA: TGTGCCAGCAGGTCTATAGCGGGAGGGGTACTGGATGAGCAGTTCTTC. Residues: CASRSIAGGVLDEQFF.

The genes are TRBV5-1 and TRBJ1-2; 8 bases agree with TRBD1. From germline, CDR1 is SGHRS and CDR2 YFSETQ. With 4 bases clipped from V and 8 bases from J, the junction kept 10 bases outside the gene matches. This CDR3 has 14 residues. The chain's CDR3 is CASSDRDRLGGYTF. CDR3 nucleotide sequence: TGCGCCAGCAGCGATCGGGACAGGCTCGGAGGCTACACCTTC.

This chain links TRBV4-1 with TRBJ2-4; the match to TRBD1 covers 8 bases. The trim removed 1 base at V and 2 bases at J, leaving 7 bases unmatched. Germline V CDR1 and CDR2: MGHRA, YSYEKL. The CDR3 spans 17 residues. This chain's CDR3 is CASSQGRVRGPKNIQYF. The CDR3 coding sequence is TGCGCCAGCAGCCAAGGGCGGGTCAGGGGGCCCAAAAACATTCAGTACTTC.

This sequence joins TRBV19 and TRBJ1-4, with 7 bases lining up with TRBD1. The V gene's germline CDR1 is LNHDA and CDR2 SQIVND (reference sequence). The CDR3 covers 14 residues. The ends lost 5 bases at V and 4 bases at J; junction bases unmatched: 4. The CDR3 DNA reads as TGTGCCAGTAGTTGGGGACAGAATAATGAAAAACTGTTTTTT. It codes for CASSWGQNNEKLFF.

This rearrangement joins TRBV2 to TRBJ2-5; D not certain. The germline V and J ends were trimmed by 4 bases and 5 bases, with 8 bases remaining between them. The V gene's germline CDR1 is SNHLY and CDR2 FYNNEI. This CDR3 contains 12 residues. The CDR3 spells CASSGGYETQYF. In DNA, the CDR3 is TGTGCCAGCAGTGGAGGATATGAGACCCAGTACTTC.

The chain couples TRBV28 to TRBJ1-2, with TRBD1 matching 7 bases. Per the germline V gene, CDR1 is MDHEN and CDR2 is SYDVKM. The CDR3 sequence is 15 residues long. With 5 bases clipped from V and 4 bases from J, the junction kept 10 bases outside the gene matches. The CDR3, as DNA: TGTGCCAGCAGTCCAAGGACAGGAAGACTCTATGGCTACACCTTC. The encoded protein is CASSPRTGRLYGYTF.

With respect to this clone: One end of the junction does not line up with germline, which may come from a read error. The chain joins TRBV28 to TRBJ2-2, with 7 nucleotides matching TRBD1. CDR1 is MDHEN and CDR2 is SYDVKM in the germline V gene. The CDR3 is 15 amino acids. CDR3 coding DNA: TGTGCCGGCAGTTTGCGGCAGGGGGTCCCCGGGGAGCTGTTTTTT. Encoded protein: CAGSLRQGVPGELFF.

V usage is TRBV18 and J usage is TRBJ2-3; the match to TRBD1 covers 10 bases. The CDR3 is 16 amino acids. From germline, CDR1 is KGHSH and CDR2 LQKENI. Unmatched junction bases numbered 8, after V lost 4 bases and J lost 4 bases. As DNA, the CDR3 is TGTGCCAGCTCACACGACAGGGGGCGCGTTGCAGATACGCAGTATTTT. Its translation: CASSHDRGRVADTQYF.